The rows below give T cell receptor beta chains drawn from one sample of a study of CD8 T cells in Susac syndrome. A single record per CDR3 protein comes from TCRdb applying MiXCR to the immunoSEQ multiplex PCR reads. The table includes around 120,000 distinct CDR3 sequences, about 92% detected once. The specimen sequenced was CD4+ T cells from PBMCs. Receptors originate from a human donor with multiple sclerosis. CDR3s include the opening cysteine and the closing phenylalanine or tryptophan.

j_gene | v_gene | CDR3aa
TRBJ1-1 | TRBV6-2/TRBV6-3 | CASRAGQFMNTEAFF
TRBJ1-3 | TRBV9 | CASSVGYSGNTIYF
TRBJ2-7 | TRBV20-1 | CSALQGRSYEQYF
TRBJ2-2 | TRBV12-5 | CASGFDRDRGTGELFF
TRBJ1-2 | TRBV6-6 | CASSFRLEGYTF
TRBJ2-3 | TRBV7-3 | CASSLRQGSTDTQYF
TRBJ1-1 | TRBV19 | CASSIRDGSEAFF
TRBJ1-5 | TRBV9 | CASSQGYGGNQPQHF
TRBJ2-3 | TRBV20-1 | CSAQSGTDTQYF
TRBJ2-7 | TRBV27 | CASREGYLTYEQYF
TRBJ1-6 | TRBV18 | CASSPGVGQWPLHF
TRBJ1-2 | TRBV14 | CASSPPRGGRYGYTF
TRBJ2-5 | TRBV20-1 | CSASLDARGDQETQYF
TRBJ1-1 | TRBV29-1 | CSVETTGTIEAFF
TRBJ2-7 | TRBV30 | CALSSGDRGTSSYEQYF
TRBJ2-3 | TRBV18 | CASSVMGTDTQYF
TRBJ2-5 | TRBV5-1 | CASSLWLQETQYF
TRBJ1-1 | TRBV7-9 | CASRPGQGAEAFF
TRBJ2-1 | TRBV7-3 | CASSYPSGEQFF
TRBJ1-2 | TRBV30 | CAWSGNWGYTF
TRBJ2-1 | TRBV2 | CASSELRNNEQFF
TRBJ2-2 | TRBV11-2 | CASSLWTSGGPGTGELFF
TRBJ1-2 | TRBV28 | CASSLHSANYGYTF
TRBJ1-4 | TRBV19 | CASSTLTGDGEKLFF
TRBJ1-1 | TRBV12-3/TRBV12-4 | CASSLGDRGTEAFF
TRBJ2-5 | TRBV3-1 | CASSQTSGIEETQYF
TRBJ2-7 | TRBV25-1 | CASSGGQSSYEQYF
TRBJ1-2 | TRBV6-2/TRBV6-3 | CASGGQNDYGYTF
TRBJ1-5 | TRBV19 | CASKEQASYQPQHF
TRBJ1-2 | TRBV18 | CASSPRDGDGYTF
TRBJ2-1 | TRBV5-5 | CASSLRIRNEQFF
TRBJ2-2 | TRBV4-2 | CASSQVRPEDTGELFF
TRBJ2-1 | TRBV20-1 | CSARAHRDYNEQFF
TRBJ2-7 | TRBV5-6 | CASSPTGRYEQYF
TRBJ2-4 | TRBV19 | CASSIAHTLAKNIQYF
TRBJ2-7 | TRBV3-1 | CASSQYVISYEQYF
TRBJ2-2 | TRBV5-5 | CASSLTGGTGELFF
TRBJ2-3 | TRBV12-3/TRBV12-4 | CASSLRTGGTDTQYF
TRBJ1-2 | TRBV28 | CASNTPAGGHLNGYTF
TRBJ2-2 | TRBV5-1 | CASSVGQGETGELFF
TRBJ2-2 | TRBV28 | CASTTTGGNTGELFF
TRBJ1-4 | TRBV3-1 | CASSQDRSTNEKLFF
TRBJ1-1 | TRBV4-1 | CASRPGHDRANTEAFF
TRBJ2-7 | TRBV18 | CASSLIGGFGEQYF
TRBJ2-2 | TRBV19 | CASRQGAGELFF
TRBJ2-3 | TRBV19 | CASGMGDTQYF
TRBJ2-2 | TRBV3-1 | CASSQGPQNTGELFF
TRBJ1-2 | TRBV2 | CASSQTARVDGYTF
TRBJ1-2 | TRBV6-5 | CASSTRDYGYTF
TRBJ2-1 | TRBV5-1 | CASSFPPGGAGDEQFF
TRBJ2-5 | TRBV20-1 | CSAGLAGVRKTQYF
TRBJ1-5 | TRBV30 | CAWSSGGGQPQHF
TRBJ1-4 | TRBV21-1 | CASSPGQQYEKLFF